This T cell receptor beta chain was captured by sequencing in a study of monozygotic twins with inflammatory bowel disease (dated by TCRdb to between 2017 and 2020). About the investigation overall: The full study comprised 28 monozygotic twin pairs: nine German pairs (four IBD-concordant, five IBD-discordant) and 19 IBD-discordant Danish pairs. Disease-associated traits were sought mainly through comparisons between IBD patients and their genetically identical healthy co-twins within discordant pairs. Each individual had, on average, about 151 000 unique TCRalpha sequences and 181 000 unique TCRbeta sequences available for analysis.

The paper's findings and limits, for the study overall: A decrease in TCRbeta repertoire diversity, as measured by inverse Simpson index, was observed in IBD patients compared with their healthy co-twins. Differing immunosuppressive treatments among patients may have added background noise and inter-individual variability to the repertoires. The results gave no support for a single strong signal or clonotype linked to IBD. Fewer clonotypes were shared with other individuals by IBD patients than by healthy twins, most markedly in patients showing signs of disease activity. No difference in repertoire similarity was observed between concordant and discordant twins, possibly owing to limited statistical power. The analysis was unable to tell different T cell subtypes apart.

CDR1 and CDR2 are read off the germline V gene as KGHSH and LQKENI. Spanning cysteine to phenylalanine, the CDR3 consists of 17 amino acids. A DNA sequence was not provided. From each donor, an approximately 2.4 ml peripheral blood sample was drawn into PAXgene tubes and stored at -80 degrees C. Without any T cell sorting, total RNA was extracted from whole blood using the PAXgene blood miRNA kit on an automated QIAcube. Peripheral blood from monozygotic twin pairs concordant or discordant for inflammatory bowel disease was subjected to deep TCRalpha and TCRbeta repertoire profiling with unique molecular barcoding. Smoking habits were recorded for all twin pairs, and each individual was classified as a current, former or never smoker. The receptor library was made with 5' RACE. Preparation of each TCR library used around 3,500 ng of total RNA. cDNA was synthesized with SMARTScribe reverse transcriptase in eight separate reactions per sample. During cDNA synthesis, unique molecular identifiers containing a 6-nucleotide sample barcode were introduced by template switching. TCRalpha and TCRbeta cDNA was amplified by two nested PCRs of around 16 and 10 cycles, with bead purification after each PCR. Before amplification, the cDNA was treated with uracil DNA-glycosylase and purified using the QIAquick PCR purification kit. In the second PCR, Illumina TruSeq-compatible adapters and sample-specific barcodes were added. TapeStation and Qubit were used to check library quality and concentration, and around 5.2 ng of each library went into the pool. The pooled libraries were sequenced with 2 x 100 bp reads and custom sequencing primers on an Illumina HiSeq2500 single-index Rapid Run. In the authors' own workflow: UMI-based consensus assembly with MiGEC version 1.2.6 was used to correct PCR and sequencing errors. MiXCR version 2.1.1 was used for V(D)J alignment, clonotype assembly and CDR3 extraction. Gene usage, clonotype sharing and MAIT/NKT TCR abundance were normalised by analysing the top 1000, 10 000 and 20 000 clonotypes per sample. After downsampling to 27 000 UMIs, diversity was calculated as the inverse Simpson index using the vegan R package. Paired Mann-Whitney U tests on discordant twin pairs were used, with Benjamini-Hochberg multiple-testing correction. TCRdb reprocessed the reads into one record per CDR3 protein sequence, lacking DNA. TCRdb's processing, not the authors', yielded these V and J calls. The sample table records under 350,000 distinct CDR3 sequences. The ten largest clones capture over 5% of the sample.

Comment on this clonotype: The antigen this receptor binds is unknown.

The rearrangement combines TRBV18 with TRBJ2-5; TCRdb calls TRBD1, which cannot be checked without DNA. The TCR sequence derives from a human donor with ulcerative colitis or Crohn's disease, or a healthy co-twin of an affected twin (not recorded which). The sequenced sample was blood. The CDR3 in this case is CASSPPFFRGGQETQYF.